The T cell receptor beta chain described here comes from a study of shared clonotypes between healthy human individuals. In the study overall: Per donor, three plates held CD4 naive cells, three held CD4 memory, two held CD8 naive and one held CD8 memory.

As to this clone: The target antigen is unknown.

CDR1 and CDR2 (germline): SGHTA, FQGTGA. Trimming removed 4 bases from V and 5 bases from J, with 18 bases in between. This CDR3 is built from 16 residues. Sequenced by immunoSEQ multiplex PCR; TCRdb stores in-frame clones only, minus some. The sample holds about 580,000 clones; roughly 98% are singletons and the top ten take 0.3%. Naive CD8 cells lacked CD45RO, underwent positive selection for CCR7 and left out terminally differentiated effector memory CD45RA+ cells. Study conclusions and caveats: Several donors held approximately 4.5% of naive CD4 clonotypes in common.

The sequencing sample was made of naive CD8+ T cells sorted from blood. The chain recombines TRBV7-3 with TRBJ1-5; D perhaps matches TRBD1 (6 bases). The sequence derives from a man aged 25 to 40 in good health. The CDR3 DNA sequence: TGTGCCAGCAGCTCCACCCCCAAGACAGGCTATCAGCCCCAGCATTTT. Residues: CASSSTPKTGYQPQHF. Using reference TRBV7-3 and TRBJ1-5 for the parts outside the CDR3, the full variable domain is GAGVSQTPSNKVTEKGKYVELRCDPISGHTALYWYRQSLGQGPEFLIYFQGTGAADDSGLPNDRFFAVRPEGSVSTLKIQRTERGDSAVYLCASSSTPKTGYQPQHFGDGTRLSIL.